Below are 28 T cell receptor beta chains sequenced from a single sample in a study of OX40 agonist ivuxolimab in advanced cancers. Measured with immunoSEQ multiplex PCR; TCRdb has only the in-frame clones, and not every one. The sample yields 80,000 or so clones, over 85% seen once. Sequencing was performed on CD4+ or CD8+ T cells sorted from blood, taken in a trial of the OX40 agonist ivuxolimab. The receptor source for this set is an adult with an advanced solid tumor such as melanoma, head and neck, liver or kidney cancer.

The V call is TRBV5-4, the J call TRBJ2-2; D unclear. Germline CDR1 SGHNT, CDR2 YYREEE (reference sequence). Trimming took off 0 bases at V and 5 bases at J, with 11 bases between the two ends. This CDR3 has 15 amino acids. CDR3 bases: TGTGCCAGCAGCTTGGAGCAGGCGGTGACCGGGGAGCTGTTTTTT. It encodes CASSLEQAVTGELFF.

The chain links TRBV6-5 to TRBJ1-1; D is ambiguous. The V gene lost 5 bases and the J gene lost 3 bases, with 16 bases spanning the gap. The germline CDR1 and CDR2 sequences are MNHEY and SVGAGI. The CDR3 consists of 15 residues. Here the CDR3 reads CASSPLGFGDTEAFF. The CDR3 DNA follows: TGTGCCAGCAGTCCACTTGGATTTGGGGACACTGAAGCTTTCTTT.

V is TRBV18 and J is TRBJ2-1; 9 nucleotides agree with TRBD2. Germline V lookup: CDR1 KGHSH, CDR2 LQKENI. This CDR3 is 15 amino acids long. The V gene end was trimmed by 3 bases and the J gene end by 7 bases; junction bases not matched to a gene: 7. For the CDR3, the DNA is TGTGCCAGCTCACCGAGCGGGGGGCCGTCAAATGAGCAGTTCTTC. Protein sequence: CASSPSGGPSNEQFF.

This clone was found a few times. The identical CDR3 is also encoded by other nucleotide sequences in the sample. The rearrangement joins TRBV5-1 to TRBJ2-7; D remains unclear. Trimming removed 4 bases from V and 3 bases from J, with 11 bases in between. Germline values: CDR1 SGHRS, CDR2 YFSETQ. CDR3 size: 13 residues. The chain's CDR3 is CASSHGRSYEQYF. CDR3 DNA sequence: TGCGCCAGCAGCCATGGACGGAGCTACGAGCAGTACTTC.

This chain joins TRBV7-2 and TRBJ2-2; TRBD1 agrees at 7 bases. This CDR3 comprises 18 residues. Trimming at V came to 5 bases and at J to 6 bases, leaving 18 bases not matched to a gene. Germline V CDR1 and CDR2: SGHTA, FQGNSA. The CDR3 sequence is CASSPRQGVGPRSGELFF. The CDR3 bases are TGTGCCAGCAGCCCCCGACAGGGAGTCGGGCCGCGATCCGGGGAGCTGTTTTTT.

V gene TRBV28 combines with J gene TRBJ2-1; a weak D match, TRBD2 (6 bases). Germline lookup yields CDR1 MDHEN and CDR2 SYDVKM. Trimming removed 3 bases from V and 3 bases from J, with 21 bases in between. There are 18 residues in the CDR3. The CDR3 nucleotides are TGTGCCAGCAGTTTGAGGGACCTGGGGCTAGCGAACTACAATGAGCAGTTCTTC. The encoded protein is CASSLRDLGLANYNEQFF.

The chain carries TRBV27 and TRBJ1-3; D gene unclear. V was pared by 0 bases and J by 4 bases, with 7 bases between. Germline CDR1 reads MNHEY; CDR2 reads SMNVEV (reference sequence). The CDR3 is 14 amino acids. The CDR3 nucleotides read TGTGCCAGCAGTTTATCGGGAGGGGGAAACACCATATATTTT. It specifies CASSLSGGGNTIYF.

This clone was seen more than once but under ten times. This chain links TRBV19 with TRBJ1-5, with 9 positions matching TRBD1. This CDR3 has 16 residues. With 6 bases clipped from V and 6 bases from J, the junction kept 12 bases outside the gene matches. Germline values: CDR1 LNHDA, CDR2 SQIVND (reference sequence). The CDR3, as DNA: TGTGCCAGTAGCGCCGGGACAGGGCCGAGGAGTCAGCCCCAGCATTTT. Translated, it gives CASSAGTGPRSQPQHF.

The J gene is TRBJ2-1, the V gene TRBV19; 7 positions match TRBD2. The CDR3 is 15 amino acids. V dropped 3 bases and J dropped 6; count of bases not matched to a gene: 8. Germline V gives CDR1 LNHDA, CDR2 SQIVND (reference sequence). The CDR3, as DNA: TGTGCCAGTAGTATTTTTCGGGCTAGCGGCAATGAGCAGTTCTTC. Protein: CASSIFRASGNEQFF.

The rearrangement joins TRBV4-2 to TRBJ2-7; 8 bases align to TRBD2. CDR3 length: 17 amino acids. After removal of 0 bases from V and 2 bases from J, the junction contained 9 bases not matched to a gene. CDR1 and CDR2 (germline): LGHNA, YNFKEQ. CDR3 sequence reads: CASSQDQGRGAPYEQYF. As DNA, the CDR3 is TGTGCCAGCAGCCAAGATCAGGGGCGGGGGGCCCCCTACGAGCAGTACTTC.

The rearrangement uses TRBV18 and TRBJ2-2; a weak D match, TRBD1 (6 bases). V dropped 3 bases and J dropped 9 bases, with 26 bases sitting between them. CDR3 size: 18 residues. Germline V gives CDR1 KGHSH, CDR2 LQKENI. The CDR3 here is CASSPQTQGWLGNRELFF. In nucleotides, the CDR3 is TGTGCCAGCTCACCTCAAACACAGGGCTGGTTGGGCAACCGGGAGCTGTTTTTT.

V is TRBV5-6 and J is TRBJ2-7; D is unclear. The V end was cut by 4 bases, the J end by 4 bases, with 9 bases between. The CDR3 has 12 amino acids. In germline, CDR1 is SGHDT, CDR2 YYEEEE. The CDR3 protein is CASSLSRYEQYF. CDR3 in DNA: TGTGCCAGCAGCCTAAGTCGGTACGAGCAGTACTTC.

This sequence joins TRBV19 and TRBJ2-7; TRBD1 matches 7 bases. The V gene end was trimmed by 9 bases and the J gene end by 1 base; junction bases not matched to a gene: 12. The CDR3 has 15 amino acids. The germline V gene encodes CDR1 LNHDA and CDR2 SQIVND (reference sequence). The CDR3 sequence: CASHPAGGNSYEQYF. The DNA for the CDR3 is TGTGCCAGCCACCCCGCAGGGGGAAATTCCTACGAGCAGTACTTC.

The chain recombines TRBV5-1 with TRBJ2-3; TRBD1 matches 7 bases. This CDR3 is built from 14 residues. The V segment lost 4 bases and the J segment 2 bases; nucleotides outside the gene matches: 4. Germline V CDR1 and CDR2: SGHRS, YFSETQ. This chain's CDR3 is CASSPTGATDTQYF. As DNA, the CDR3 is TGCGCCAGCAGCCCTACAGGGGCCACAGATACGCAGTATTTT.

This clone was seen a single time. The V and J genes are TRBV19 and TRBJ1-3, with no clear D. From germline, CDR1 is LNHDA and CDR2 SQIVND (reference sequence). This CDR3 has 14 amino acids. The V end lost 1 base, the J end lost 8 bases, and 12 bases lay between the germline ends. The CDR3 nucleotides are TGTGCCAGTAGTATAGTAGGAACCGGCTACACCATATATTTT. Translated, it gives CASSIVGTGYTIYF.

This clone was counted between two and nine times. The V and J genes are TRBV7-2 and TRBJ1-1; weak D call: TRBD1 (5 bases). Trimming stripped 4 bases from V and 0 bases from J, with 12 bases between. Germline CDR1 SGHTA, CDR2 FQGNSA. CDR3 size: 15 residues. The CDR3 sequence is CASSSTWGLNTEAFF. CDR3 bases: TGTGCCAGCAGCTCTACGTGGGGACTGAACACTGAAGCTTTCTTT.

This clone was observed once. V and J are TRBV23-1 and TRBJ1-5; possible D gene TRBD1, 5 bases. TRBV23-1 is assigned to the ORF class and has an uncertain function. V gave up 0 bases and J gave up 6 bases, with 15 bases separating them. CDR3 length: 16 residues. CDR3 DNA: TGCGCCAGCAGTCAATCGGGGGGACGGGTGGCTCAGCCCCAGCATTTT. It specifies CASSQSGGRVAQPQHF.

The chain links TRBV30 to TRBJ2-5, with TRBD2 matching over 13 bases. Germline lookup yields CDR1 GTSNPN and CDR2 SVGIG (reference sequence). The CDR3 is 14 amino acids. V shed 3 bases and J 7 bases; nucleotides not matched to a gene: 5. DNA of the CDR3: TGTGCCTGGAGCCTACTAGCGGGAGGGGGGACCCAGTACTTC. Amino acid sequence: CAWSLLAGGGTQYF. Together with reference TRBV30 and TRBJ2-5, the CDR3 gives the full variable domain: SQTIHQWPATLVQPVGSPLSLECTVEGTSNPNLYWYRQAAGRGLQLLFYSVGIGQISSEVPQNLSASRPQDRQFILSSKKLLLSDSGFYLCAWSLLAGGGTQYFGPGTRLLVL.

This sequence joins TRBV19 and TRBJ2-1, with a weak D call TRBD2 (5 bases). The V gene lost 5 bases and the J gene lost 8 bases, with 19 bases spanning the gap. Germline V lookup: CDR1 LNHDA, CDR2 SQIVND (reference sequence). The CDR3 extends over 15 amino acids. The DNA for the CDR3 is TGTGCCAGTAGTCCCCGGAGGTCGGTTGTCGATGAGCAGTTCTTC. Amino acids: CASSPRRSVVDEQFF. Using reference TRBV19 and TRBJ2-1 for the parts outside the CDR3, the full variable domain is DGGITQSPKYLFRKEGQNVTLSCEQNLNHDAMYWYRQDPGQGLRLIYYSQIVNDFQKGDIAEGYSVSREKKESFPLTVTSAQKNPTAFYLCASSPRRSVVDEQFFGPGTRLTVL.

This chain connects TRBV30 to TRBJ2-1; 9 bases agree with TRBD2. Germline V lookup: CDR1 GTSNPN, CDR2 SVGIG (reference sequence). There are 13 residues in the CDR3. Trimming cost V 3 bases and J 9 bases; bases outside gene matches: 6. The CDR3 reads CAWRGGGAFEQFF. The CDR3 DNA is TGTGCCTGGAGAGGCGGGGGGGCCTTTGAGCAGTTCTTC. Using reference TRBV30 and TRBJ2-1 for the parts outside the CDR3, the full variable domain is SQTIHQWPATLVQPVGSPLSLECTVEGTSNPNLYWYRQAAGRGLQLLFYSVGIGQISSEVPQNLSASRPQDRQFILSSKKLLLSDSGFYLCAWRGGGAFEQFFGPGTRLTVL.

V usage is TRBV5-5 and J usage is TRBJ2-7; D unclear. Germline lookup yields CDR1 SGHKS and CDR2 YYEKEE (reference sequence). Trimming pared 0 bases from V and 1 base from J, leaving 5 bases between. The CDR3 runs 13 residues. This CDR3 is CASSLGRSYEQYF. The CDR3 bases are TGTGCCAGCAGCTTGGGCAGATCCTACGAGCAGTACTTC.

The chain joins TRBV4-1 to TRBJ2-5; possible D gene TRBD2, 5 bases. The better agreement between TRBJ2-7 and the DNA end casts doubt on the J call. The CDR3 loop spans 15 amino acids. Germline CDR1 and CDR2: MGHRA and YSYEKL. The CDR3 DNA sequence: TGCGCCAGCAGCCAAGAGCAGACGGGGTGGCTCGAGCAGTACTTC. The encoded protein is CASSQEQTGWLEQYF.

The V gene is TRBV5-1, the J gene TRBJ1-2; 8 bases align to TRBD1. The CDR3 runs to 16 residues. Germline V gene lookup returns CDR1 SGHRS and CDR2 YFSETQ. V gave up 0 bases and J gave up 1 base; unmatched junction bases: 5. The CDR3 is CASSLAPQGDNYGYTF. CDR3 nucleotide sequence: TGCGCCAGCAGCTTGGCACCACAGGGGGATAACTATGGCTACACCTTC.

This clone was found once. This chain joins TRBV5-1 and TRBJ2-7; TRBD2 matches 8 bases. The CDR3 sequence is 17 residues long. Germline lookup yields CDR1 SGHRS and CDR2 YFSETQ. The V and J ends lost 1 base and 0 bases, in that order; junction bases with no gene match: 9. CDR3 region: CASSLTTSGSSSYEQYF. The DNA of the CDR3 is TGCGCCAGCAGCTTGACCACTAGCGGATCGAGCTCCTACGAGCAGTACTTC.

CDR3 amino acids: CASSLAQGGYGYTF. The CDR3, as DNA: TGCGCCAGCAGCTTGGCTCAGGGAGGGTATGGCTACACCTTC. This chain connects TRBV5-1 to TRBJ1-2, with a tentative D call TRBD1 (5 bases). V was trimmed by 0 bases and J by 5 bases, leaving 11 bases between them. The germline CDR1 and CDR2 sequences are SGHRS and YFSETQ. This CDR3 contains 14 residues.

The chain carries TRBV15 and TRBJ2-1; 10 bases fit TRBD2. Germline CDR1 LNHNV, CDR2 YYDKDF (reference sequence). V dropped 1 base and J dropped 4; count of bases not matched to a gene: 1. The CDR3 has 15 residues. This chain's CDR3 is CATSRVAGGYNEQFF. CDR3 nucleotide sequence: TGTGCCACCAGCAGAGTAGCGGGGGGATACAATGAGCAGTTCTTC.

This clone appeared once. V is TRBV7-9 and J is TRBJ2-3; D not resolved. Looked up from germline, CDR1 is SEHNR and CDR2 is FQNEAQ (reference sequence). Between the trimmed V and J ends, which lost 1 base and 2 bases, there was a span of 7 bases. This CDR3 spans 14 amino acids. The DNA for the CDR3 is TGTGCCAGCAGCTTAGGGGCTGTCACAGATACGCAGTATTTT. This sequence encodes CASSLGAVTDTQYF.

This clone was recorded once. The chain recombines TRBV29-1 with TRBJ2-1, with 8 bases fitting TRBD2. Losses at the gene ends were 6 bases for V and 5 bases for J; bases not matched to a gene: 12. The CDR3 sequence is 15 residues long. Germline-derived CDR1 and CDR2 are SQVTM and ANQGSEA. The CDR3 DNA is TGCAGCGTGGGACACGGGACTAGGTACGACAATGAGCAGTTCTTC. It encodes CSVGHGTRYDNEQFF.